The T cell receptor beta chain described here comes from a study of technical replicates of blood from several donors. The V gene's germline CDR1 is MDHEN and CDR2 SYDVKM. This CDR3 is built from 17 residues. The V end lost 1 base, the J end lost 8 bases, and 20 bases lay between the germline ends. Clones were sequenced by immunoSEQ multiplex PCR, and TCRdb holds only the in-frame ones, with some missing. The table has about 83,000 clones, about 92% seen once. This clone was detected once. V gene TRBV28 combines with J gene TRBJ1-4, with a weak D call TRBD1 (6 bases). The sample consisted of T cells isolated from PBMCs. The source is a human donor in good health. The CDR3 DNA is TGTGCCAGCAGTTTATACGAGGGTGCAGGGGTGGGGGAAAAACTGTTTTTT. Its translation is CASSLYEGAGVGEKLFF.